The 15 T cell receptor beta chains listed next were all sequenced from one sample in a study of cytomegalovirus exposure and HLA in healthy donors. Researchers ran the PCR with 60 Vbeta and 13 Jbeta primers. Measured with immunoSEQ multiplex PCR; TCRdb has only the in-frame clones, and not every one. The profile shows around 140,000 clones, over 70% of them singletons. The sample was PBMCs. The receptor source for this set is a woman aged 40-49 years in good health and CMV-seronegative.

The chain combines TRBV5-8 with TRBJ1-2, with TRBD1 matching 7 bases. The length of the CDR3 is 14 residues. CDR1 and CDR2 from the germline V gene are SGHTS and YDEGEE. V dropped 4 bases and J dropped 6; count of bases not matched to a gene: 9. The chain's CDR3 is CASSHGGTGDGYTF. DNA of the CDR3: TGTGCCAGCAGCCACGGTGGAACAGGGGATGGCTACACCTTC.

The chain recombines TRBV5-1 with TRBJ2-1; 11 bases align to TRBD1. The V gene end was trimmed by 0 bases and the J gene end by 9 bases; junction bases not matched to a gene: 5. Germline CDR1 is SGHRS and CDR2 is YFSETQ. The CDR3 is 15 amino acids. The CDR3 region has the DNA TGCGCCAGCAGCTTGGGGGACAGGGGGTCCTCTGAGCAGTTCTTC. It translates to CASSLGDRGSSEQFF.

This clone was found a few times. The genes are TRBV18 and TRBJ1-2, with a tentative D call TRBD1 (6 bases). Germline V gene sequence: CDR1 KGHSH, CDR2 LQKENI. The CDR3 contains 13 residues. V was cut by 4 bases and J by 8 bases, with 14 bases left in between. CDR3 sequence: CASSLNRQGGYTF. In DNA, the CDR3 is TGTGCCAGCTCACTTAACCGGCAGGGGGGCTACACCTTC.

The CDR3, as DNA: TGTGCCAGCAGTTTACTAGACAAGCGGGCCGGGGAGCTGTTTTTT. This codes for CASSLLDKRAGELFF. The rearrangement uses TRBV28 and TRBJ2-2, with D perhaps matching TRBD2 (6 bases). The V and J ends lost 2 bases and 6 bases respectively, with 13 bases between them. This CDR3 is 15 amino acids long. The germline CDR1 and CDR2 sequences are MDHEN and SYDVKM.

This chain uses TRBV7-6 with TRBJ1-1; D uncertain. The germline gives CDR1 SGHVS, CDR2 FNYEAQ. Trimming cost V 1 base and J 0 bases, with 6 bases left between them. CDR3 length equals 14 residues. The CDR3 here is CASSLDGMNTEAFF. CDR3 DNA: TGTGCCAGCAGCTTAGATGGCATGAACACTGAAGCTTTCTTT.

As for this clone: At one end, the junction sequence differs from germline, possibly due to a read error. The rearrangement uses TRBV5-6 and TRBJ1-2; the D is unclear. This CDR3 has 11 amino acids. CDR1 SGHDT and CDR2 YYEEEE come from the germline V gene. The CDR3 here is CASSLQYGYPF. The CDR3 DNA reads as TGTGCCAGCAGCTTACAGTATGGCTACCCCTTC. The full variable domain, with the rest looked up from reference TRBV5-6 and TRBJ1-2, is DAGVTQSPTHLIKTRGQQVTLRCSPKSGHDTVSWYQQALGQGPQFIFQYYEEEERQRGNFPDRFSGHQFPNYSSELNVNALLLGDSALYLCASSLQYGYPFGSGTRLTVV.

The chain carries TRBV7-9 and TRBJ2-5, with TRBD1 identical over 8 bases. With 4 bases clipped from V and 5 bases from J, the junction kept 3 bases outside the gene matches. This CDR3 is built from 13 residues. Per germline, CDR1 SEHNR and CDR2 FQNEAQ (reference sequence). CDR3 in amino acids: CASSWTGRETQYF. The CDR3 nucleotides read TGTGCCAGCAGCTGGACAGGGAGGGAGACCCAGTACTTC.

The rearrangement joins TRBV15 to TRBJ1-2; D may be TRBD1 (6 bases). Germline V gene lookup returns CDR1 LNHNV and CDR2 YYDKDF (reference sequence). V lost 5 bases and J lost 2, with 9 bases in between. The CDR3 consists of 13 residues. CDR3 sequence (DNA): TGTGCCACCAGCCCGGGGACAAACTATGGCTACACCTTC. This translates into CATSPGTNYGYTF.

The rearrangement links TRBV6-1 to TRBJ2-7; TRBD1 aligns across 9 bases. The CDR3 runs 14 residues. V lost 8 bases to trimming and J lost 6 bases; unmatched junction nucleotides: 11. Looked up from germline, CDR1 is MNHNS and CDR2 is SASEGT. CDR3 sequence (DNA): TGTGCCAGCTCCAGCGGGACAGGGTGGGCCGAGCAGTACTTC. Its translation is CASSSGTGWAEQYF.

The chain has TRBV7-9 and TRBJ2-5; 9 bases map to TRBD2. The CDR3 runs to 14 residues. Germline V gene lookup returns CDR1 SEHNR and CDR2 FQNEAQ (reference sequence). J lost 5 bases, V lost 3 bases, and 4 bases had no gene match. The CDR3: CASSFAGGHETQYF. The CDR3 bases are TGTGCCAGCAGCTTTGCGGGGGGGCACGAGACCCAGTACTTC.

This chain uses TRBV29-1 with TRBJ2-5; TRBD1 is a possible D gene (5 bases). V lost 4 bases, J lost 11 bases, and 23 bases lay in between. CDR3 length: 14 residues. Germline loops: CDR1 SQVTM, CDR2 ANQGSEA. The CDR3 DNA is TGCAGCGTTGCCATGGTGACAGCCGACGTAGAGCAGTACTTC. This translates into CSVAMVTADVEQYF.

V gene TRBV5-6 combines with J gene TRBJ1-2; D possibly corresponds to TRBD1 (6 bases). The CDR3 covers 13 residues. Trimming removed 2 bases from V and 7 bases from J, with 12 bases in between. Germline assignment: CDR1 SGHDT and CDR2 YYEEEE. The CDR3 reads CASSLRGARGYTF. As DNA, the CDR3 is TGTGCCAGCAGCTTACGGGGGGCGCGTGGCTACACCTTC.

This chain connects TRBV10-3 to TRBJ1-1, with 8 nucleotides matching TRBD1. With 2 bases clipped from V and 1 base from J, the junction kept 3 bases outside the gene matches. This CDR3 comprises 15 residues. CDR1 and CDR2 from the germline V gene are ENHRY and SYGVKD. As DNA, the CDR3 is TGTGCCATCAGTGAGCGACAGGGGACGAACACTGAAGCTTTCTTT. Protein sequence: CAISERQGTNTEAFF.

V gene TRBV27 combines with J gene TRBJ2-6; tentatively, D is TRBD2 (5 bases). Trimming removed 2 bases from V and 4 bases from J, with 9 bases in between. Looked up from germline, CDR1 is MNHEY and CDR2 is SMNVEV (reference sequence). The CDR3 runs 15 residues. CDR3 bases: TGTGCCAGCAGTTTACGGGGTGACGGGGCCAACGTCCTGACTTTC. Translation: CASSLRGDGANVLTF.

DNA of the CDR3: TGTGCCAGCAGCACCGGTGCCCGTGGTCCCCCCGGGGGTAACTATGGCTACACCTTC. Protein product: CASSTGARGPPGGNYGYTF. The J gene is TRBJ1-2, the V gene TRBV5-4; possible D gene TRBD1, 5 bases. Germline V gives CDR1 SGHNT, CDR2 YYREEE (reference sequence). CDR3 length equals 19 residues. V lost 4 bases, J lost 1 base, and 26 bases lay in between.